Shown below are 22 T cell receptor beta chains from a single sample sequenced in a study of regulatory and conventional T cells in RAG deficiency. The assay was immunoSEQ multiplex PCR, and TCRdb's table has in-frame clones only and misses some. Found here are approximately 21,000 clones, approximately 95% of them singletons; the top ten hold 1% to 1.5%. Conventional CD4+ T cells were sorted from blood as CD25-low CD127-high cells. The data also belong to a second study, concerning regulatory T cells. Per that paper: Amplification used 52 TRBV primers and 13 TRBJ primers.

The sequenced sample was CD25- CD4+ T cells sorted from blood. Receptor source: a human donor in good health.

In regard to this clone: Relative to the germline gene, one junction end is altered; a read error may explain this. Other nucleotide sequences in the sample specify the same CDR3. V usage is TRBV9 and J usage is TRBJ1-2; maybe TRBD1 (6 bases). The CDR3 runs to 15 residues. CDR1 and CDR2 (germline): SGDLS, YYNGEE. CDR3 region: CASSPRGGQLYGYTF. The CDR3 DNA reads as TGTGCCAGCAGCCCCCGGGGGGGGCAACTCTATGGCTATACCTTC.

The chain combines TRBV5-4 with TRBJ2-7; TRBD2 matches at 12 bases. This CDR3 has 14 residues. V lost 6 bases and J lost 4; bases outside the gene matches: 5. Germline values: CDR1 SGHNT, CDR2 YYREEE (reference sequence). The CDR3: CASTLAGGPYEQYF. Written as DNA, the CDR3 is TGTGCCAGCACGCTAGCGGGGGGGCCTTACGAGCAGTACTTC.

This chain connects TRBV14 to TRBJ1-6; D possibly corresponds to TRBD1 (5 bases). Per the germline V gene, CDR1 is SGHDN and CDR2 is FVKESK. The CDR3 is 19 residues long. The germline V and J ends were trimmed by 4 bases and 1 base, with 20 bases remaining between them. The CDR3 sequence: CASSRTVPFRGSYNSPLHF. CDR3 bases: TGTGCCAGCAGCCGTACTGTCCCATTTAGGGGATCCTATAATTCACCCCTCCACTTT.

The chain recombines TRBV9 with TRBJ1-2; D gene uncertain. Germline CDR1 and CDR2: SGDLS and YYNGEE. Trimming cost V 7 bases and J 2 bases, with 15 bases left between them. The CDR3 spans 14 residues. The CDR3 sequence is CASSERPSNYGYTF. The CDR3 DNA sequence: TGTGCCAGCTCTGAGAGGCCGTCCAACTATGGCTACACCTTC.

This clone was seen a single time. J is TRBJ1-1 and V is TRBV30, with unresolved D. The CDR3 has 16 residues. Germline V gene data show CDR1 as GTSNPN and CDR2 as SVGIG (reference sequence). V lost 3 bases and J lost 5, with 22 bases in between. CDR3 bases: TGTGCCTGGAGCGCAACGATTAAGCAGGTGGATACTGAAGCTTTCTTT. This sequence encodes CAWSATIKQVDTEAFF.

The gene calls are TRBV28 and TRBJ1-1, with D possibly being TRBD1 (6 bases). This CDR3 contains 17 residues. V dropped 5 bases and J dropped 1 base, with 20 bases sitting between them. Looked up from germline, CDR1 is MDHEN and CDR2 is SYDVKM. The CDR3 nucleotides are TGTGCCAGCAGTGCCCCCAGAGGGTCAGGGGCGAACACTGAAGCTTTCTTT. It codes for CASSAPRGSGANTEAFF.

The chain combines TRBV5-1 with TRBJ2-2; unclear D gene. CDR1 and CDR2 from the germline V gene are SGHRS and YFSETQ. The germline V and J ends were trimmed by 4 bases and 0 bases, with 7 bases remaining between them. This CDR3 has 14 amino acids. CDR3 coding DNA: TGCGCCAGCAGCCCAAACACGAACACCGGGGAGCTGTTTTTT. Amino acid sequence: CASSPNTNTGELFF.

The rearrangement joins TRBV5-4 to TRBJ2-3; 7 bases agree with TRBD2. The CDR3 sequence is 15 residues long. Trimming cost V 0 bases and J 6 bases; bases outside gene matches: 7. CDR1 and CDR2 from the germline V gene are SGHNT and YYREEE (reference sequence). The CDR3 DNA sequence: TGTGCCAGCAGCTTGGTAGGTCGGGGGGATGATACGCAGTATTTT. Protein product: CASSLVGRGDDTQYF.

The chain links TRBV2 to TRBJ2-3, with D maybe TRBD2 (5 bases). From germline, CDR1 is SNHLY and CDR2 FYNNEI. This CDR3 is 14 amino acids long. The ends were cut back, 4 bases at V and 6 bases at J, with 14 bases in the middle. CDR3 residues: CASSVNSGGDTQYF. The CDR3 region has the DNA TGTGCCAGCAGTGTGAACAGCGGTGGCGATACGCAGTATTTT.

The chain carries TRBV7-8 and TRBJ2-3, with 7 bases fitting TRBD2. The V and J ends lost 4 bases and 0 bases, in that order; junction bases with no gene match: 4. The V gene's germline CDR1 is SGHVS and CDR2 FQNEAQ. The CDR3 is 15 amino acids. The CDR3 coding sequence is TGTGCCAGCAGCTCTCGGCGGGGGAGCACAGATACGCAGTATTTT. The encoded protein is CASSSRRGSTDTQYF.

This chain joins TRBV5-5 and TRBJ2-5, with TRBD1 matching 8 bases. The length of the CDR3 is 14 residues. Germline loops: CDR1 SGHKS, CDR2 YYEKEE (reference sequence). Trimming at V came to 0 bases and at J to 5 bases, leaving 3 bases not matched to a gene. The CDR3 DNA follows: TGTGCCAGCAGCTTGGCAGGGGGCGAGGAGACCCAGTACTTC. Amino acids: CASSLAGGEETQYF.

This clone was observed a few times. This chain connects TRBV10-3 to TRBJ1-6; 8 positions match TRBD1. This CDR3 has 13 amino acids. V lost 7 bases and J lost 9; bases outside the gene matches: 5. Per germline, CDR1 ENHRY and CDR2 SYGVKD. The chain's CDR3 is CAITDRAGSPLHF. The DNA of the CDR3 is TGTGCCATCACGGACAGGGCAGGTTCACCCCTCCACTTT.

The chain joins TRBV30 to TRBJ2-3; 11 bases line up with TRBD1. This CDR3 comprises 13 residues. V was clipped by 5 bases and J by 7 bases; unmatched bases: 5. Germline V gene sequence: CDR1 GTSNPN, CDR2 SVGIG (reference sequence). This chain's CDR3 is CAWGQGAPHTQYF. CDR3 bases: TGTGCCTGGGGACAGGGGGCTCCGCATACGCAGTATTTT.

The gene calls are TRBV7-3 and TRBJ2-2, with 8 bases fitting TRBD2. Germline lookup yields CDR1 SGHTA and CDR2 FQGTGA. CDR3 length equals 16 residues. V lost 7 bases and J lost 0; bases outside the gene matches: 7. The CDR3 nucleotides read TGTGCCAGCACCCTGGCGGGGGGAGCGAACACCGGGGAGCTGTTTTTT. It specifies CASTLAGGANTGELFF.

The V gene is TRBV29-1, the J gene TRBJ2-2, with D possibly being TRBD1 (6 bases). Trimming cost V 7 bases and J 0 bases, with 12 bases left between them. This CDR3 has 14 residues. Germline V gives CDR1 SQVTM, CDR2 ANQGSEA. CDR3: CSADRSSNTGELFF. The CDR3 DNA reads TGCAGCGCGGACAGAAGTTCGAACACCGGGGAGCTGTTTTTT.

This clone was recorded only once. The chain employs TRBV25-1 and TRBJ1-4; D perhaps matches TRBD1 (6 bases). Germline lookup yields CDR1 MGHDK and CDR2 SYGVNS. V was clipped by 2 bases and J by 7 bases, with 8 bases between them. The CDR3 totals 13 residues. The CDR3 sequence: CASSEQGGEKLFF. CDR3 DNA: TGTGCCAGCAGTGAACAAGGGGGTGAAAAACTGTTTTTT.

The J gene is TRBJ1-3, the V gene TRBV5-1, with TRBD1 matching 8 bases. V lost 3 bases to trimming and J lost 0 bases; unmatched junction nucleotides: 14. The germline V gene encodes CDR1 SGHRS and CDR2 YFSETQ. The CDR3 runs 19 residues. The CDR3 coding sequence is TGCGCCAGCAGCTCGCTGGGGCTAGGACAGGGCAACTCTGGAAACACCATATATTTT. Protein product: CASSSLGLGQGNSGNTIYF.

This clone was recorded once. The junction departs from the called germline gene at one end, perhaps through a read error. This same CDR3 is encoded by further DNA sequences in the sample. CDR3 nucleotide sequence: TGTGCCAGCAGCCCCACCCTAAATTCGCCCCTCCACTTT. Translated: CASSPTLNSPLHF. The gene calls are TRBV9 and TRBJ1-6; D is ambiguous. Germline V gives CDR1 SGDLS, CDR2 YYNGEE. CDR3 length equals 13 residues. Full variable domain (outside the CDR3, taken from reference TRBV9 and TRBJ1-6): DSGVTQTPKHLITATGQRVTLRCSPRSGDLSVYWYQQSLDQGLQFLIQYYNGEERAKGNILERFSAQQFPDLHSELNLSSLELGDSALYFCASSPTLNSPLHFGNGTRLTVT.

The chain has TRBV4-2 and TRBJ1-5; D call uncertain. The CDR3 totals 15 residues. Germline V gives CDR1 LGHNA, CDR2 YNFKEQ. V lost 2 bases and J lost 0, with 8 bases in between. CDR3 region: CASSQPGDSNQPQHF. As DNA, the CDR3 is TGTGCCAGCAGCCAACCCGGGGATAGCAATCAGCCCCAGCATTTT.

J is TRBJ1-4 and V is TRBV21-1; the D call TRBD1 from the table was never checked on the DNA. TRBV21-1 represents a pseudogene. The CDR3 extends over 14 amino acids. This chain's CDR3 is CASTPQDLEEKLFF. The CDR3 DNA follows: TGTGCCAGCACTCCACAGGATTTAGAGGAAAAACTGTTTTTT.

The chain is built from TRBV6-4 and TRBJ1-6, with unresolved D. The length of the CDR3 is 14 residues. The germline V and J ends were trimmed by 4 bases and 5 bases, with 9 bases remaining between them. CDR1 is MRHNA and CDR2 is SNTAGT in the germline V gene. In DNA, the CDR3 is TGTGCCAGCAGTGGGGCCAACGATAATTCACCCCTCCACTTT. This translates into CASSGANDNSPLHF.

V gene TRBV28 combines with J gene TRBJ1-1; TRBD1 is a possible D gene (5 bases). V dropped 3 bases and J dropped 0 bases, with 8 bases sitting between them. The CDR3 spans 14 residues. Germline V CDR1 and CDR2: MDHEN, SYDVKM. Here the CDR3 DNA reads TGTGCCAGCAGTTTCGCAGGGATGAACACTGAAGCTTTCTTT. Amino acids: CASSFAGMNTEAFF.